This T cell receptor (beta chain) was sequenced during a study of blood T cells in healthy people across ages. Points from the study as a whole: There was a strong correlation between TCR beta diversity and naive T cell percentage.

Then a second PCR, running about 6 to 12 cycles, was carried out with a sample-barcoded 5' primer and a J-beta primer mix. TCRdb redid the calling of the 5' RACE reads with MiXCR, one entry per CDR3 protein. The sample records 650,000 to 1,000,000 distinct CDR3 sequences, about 34% being singletons. Peripheral blood, about 9.3 milliliters per donor, was collected. Concerning this clonotype: Its antigen is as yet unknown. A single base separates this from a much larger clone, so it may be a read error.

This TCR came from a young man in good health. Sequencing input: blood.

The CDR3 region has the DNA TGTGCCAGCAGTTTTGGGTGGACGGCCAACGTCCTGACTTTC. Its translation: CASSFGWTANVLTF. The chain combines TRBV12-3 or TRBV12-4 with TRBJ2-6; D is unresolved. The CDR3 is made up of 14 amino acids. Trimming cost V 3 bases and J 6 bases, with 9 bases left between them.